This T cell receptor (beta chain) was observed in a study of T-cell reconstitution after alpha-beta-depleted transplantation in children. Study-wide results and caveats: In patients about two months after transplant, alpha-beta T cells reportedly arose from several hundred expanded graft clones. There were some patients whose high TCRbeta diversity at day 60 came from surviving recipient T cells and thymic progenitors. Counts and diversity of T cells one year after transplant came mostly from newly produced T cells.

Unique molecular identifiers were incorporated during preparation of the TCRbeta library. TCRdb reanalysed the PCR reads using MiXCR and keeps one entry per CDR3 protein. The data hold about 600,000 distinct CDR3 sequences, with approximately 22% observed a single time. Trimming shortened V by 0 bases and J by 2 bases, and 30 bases separated the two germline ends. This CDR3 is 22 amino acids long. CDR1 MNHEY and CDR2 SVGEGT come from the germline V gene. Concerning this clonotype itself: As yet, its antigen is unknown.

This clonotype originated in a boy younger than two who had a stem cell transplant for acute myeloid leukemia, so the T cells may come from the graft donor. Material: PBMCs, mostly from graft donor cells, obtained 360 days after TCRalphabeta/CD19-depleted stem cell transplant. The chain recombines TRBV6-2 or TRBV6-3 with TRBJ2-3; D may correspond to TRBD1 or TRBD2 (6 bases each). This CDR3 reads CASSYSRSGQTRKTSNTDTQYF. As DNA, the CDR3 is TGTGCCAGCAGTTACTCGCGGTCCGGACAGACAAGAAAGACTAGTAACACAGATACGCAGTATTTT.